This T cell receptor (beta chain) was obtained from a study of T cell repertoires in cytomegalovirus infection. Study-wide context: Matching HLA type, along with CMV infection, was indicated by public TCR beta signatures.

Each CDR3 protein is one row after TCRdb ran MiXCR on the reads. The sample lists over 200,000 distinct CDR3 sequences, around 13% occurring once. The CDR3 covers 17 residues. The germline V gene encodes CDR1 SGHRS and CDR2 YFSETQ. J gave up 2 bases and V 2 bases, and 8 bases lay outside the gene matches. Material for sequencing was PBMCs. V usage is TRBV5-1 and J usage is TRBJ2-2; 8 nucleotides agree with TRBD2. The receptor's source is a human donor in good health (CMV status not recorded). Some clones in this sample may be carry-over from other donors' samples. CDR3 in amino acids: CASSLPSGGTNTGELFF. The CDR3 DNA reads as TGCGCCAGCAGCTTACCGAGCGGGGGCACTAACACCGGGGAGCTGTTTTTT.